This T cell receptor (beta chain) was captured in a study of blood T cell repertoires in COVID-19. Study as a whole: Samples of COVID-19 (acute and convalescent) were obtained from the United States, Italy and Spain. Sample material is recorded as cDNA or gDNA derived from T cells, B-cell-depleted T cells, or PBMCs.

Per the study methods: From reference gene primer amplification, estimates of nucleated cell counts were derived. Using immunoSEQ multiplex PCR, the repertoire was profiled, and TCRdb retains in-frame clones only, with some absent. The V and J calls and clone size come from that table; D and trimming were worked out from the DNA. The repertoire holds around 200,000 clones, with 70% to 90% as singletons. This clone was detected once. Sample: peripheral blood. The receptor was isolated from a woman aged 18-29 years who had recovered from COVID-19.

CDR3 sequence reads: CASSPWDSYSNQPQHF. The CDR3 region has the DNA TGCGCCAGCAGCCCTTGGGACAGCTATAGCAATCAGCCCCAGCATTTT. V usage is TRBV4-1 and J usage is TRBJ1-5, with 7 bases identical to TRBD1. The CDR3 has 16 amino acids. V lost 4 bases to trimming and J lost 0 bases; unmatched junction nucleotides: 6. Looked up from germline, CDR1 is MGHRA and CDR2 is YSYEKL.